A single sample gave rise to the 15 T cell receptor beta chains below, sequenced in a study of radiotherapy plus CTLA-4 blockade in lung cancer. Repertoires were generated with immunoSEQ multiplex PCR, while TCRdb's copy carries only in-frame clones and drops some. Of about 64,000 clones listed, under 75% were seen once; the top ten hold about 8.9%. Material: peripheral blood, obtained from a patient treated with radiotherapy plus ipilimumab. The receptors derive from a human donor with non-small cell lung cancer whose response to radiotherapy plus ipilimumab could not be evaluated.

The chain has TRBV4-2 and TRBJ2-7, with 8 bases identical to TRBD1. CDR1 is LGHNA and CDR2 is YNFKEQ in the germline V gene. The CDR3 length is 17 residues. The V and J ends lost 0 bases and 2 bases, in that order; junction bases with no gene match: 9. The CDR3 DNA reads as TGTGCCAGCAGCCAAGATCGAGGCCAGGGGGCCGCCTACGAGCAGTACTTC. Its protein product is CASSQDRGQGAAYEQYF.

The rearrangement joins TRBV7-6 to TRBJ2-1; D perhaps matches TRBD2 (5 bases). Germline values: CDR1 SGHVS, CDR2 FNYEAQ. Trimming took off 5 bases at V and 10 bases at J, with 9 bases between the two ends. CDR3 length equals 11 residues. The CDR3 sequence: CASSPPGEQFF. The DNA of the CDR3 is TGTGCCAGCAGCCCGCCGGGAGAGCAGTTCTTC. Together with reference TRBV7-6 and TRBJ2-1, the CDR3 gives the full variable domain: GAGVSQSPRYKVTKRGQDVALRCDPISGHVSLYWYRQALGQGPEFLTYFNYEAQQDKSGLPNDRFSAERPEGSISTLTIQRTEQRDSAMYRCASSPPGEQFFGPGTRLTVL.

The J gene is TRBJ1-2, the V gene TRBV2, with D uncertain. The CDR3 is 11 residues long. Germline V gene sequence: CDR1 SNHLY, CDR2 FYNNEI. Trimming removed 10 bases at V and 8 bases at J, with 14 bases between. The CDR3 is CATPRGFGYTF. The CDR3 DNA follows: TGTGCCACCCCACGCGGTTTCGGCTACACCTTC.

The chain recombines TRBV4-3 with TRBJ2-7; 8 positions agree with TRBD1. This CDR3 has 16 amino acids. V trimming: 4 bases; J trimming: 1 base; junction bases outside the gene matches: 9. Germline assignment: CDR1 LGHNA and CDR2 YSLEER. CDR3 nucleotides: TGCGCCAGCAGCCTTTCCTCCGGGACAGGATCCTACGAGCAGTACTTC. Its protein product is CASSLSSGTGSYEQYF.

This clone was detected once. The CDR3 region has the DNA TGCGCCAGCAGCCTGGCAGAACCCAGCTCCTACAATGAGCAGTTCTTC. Its translation is CASSLAEPSSYNEQFF. The chain carries TRBV4-1 and TRBJ2-1; unclear D gene. This CDR3 contains 16 residues. CDR1 is MGHRA, CDR2 YSYEKL, per germline. The V end lost 4 bases, the J end lost 0 bases, and 13 bases lay between the germline ends.

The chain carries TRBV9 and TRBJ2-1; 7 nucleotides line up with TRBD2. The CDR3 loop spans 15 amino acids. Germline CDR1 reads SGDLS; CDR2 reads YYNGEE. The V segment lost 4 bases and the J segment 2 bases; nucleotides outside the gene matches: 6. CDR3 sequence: CASSLSGETYNEQFF. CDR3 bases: TGTGCCAGCAGCTTAAGCGGGGAGACCTACAATGAGCAGTTCTTC.

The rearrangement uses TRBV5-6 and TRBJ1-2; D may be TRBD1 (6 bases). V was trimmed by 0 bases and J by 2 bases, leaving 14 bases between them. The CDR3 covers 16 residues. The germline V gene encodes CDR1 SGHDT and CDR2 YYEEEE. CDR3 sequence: CASSLDQGTRNYGYTF. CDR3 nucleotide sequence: TGTGCCAGCAGCTTGGACCAGGGGACGAGGAACTATGGCTACACCTTC. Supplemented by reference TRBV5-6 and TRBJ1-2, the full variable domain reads DAGVTQSPTHLIKTRGQQVTLRCSPKSGHDTVSWYQQALGQGPQFIFQYYEEEERQRGNFPDRFSGHQFPNYSSELNVNALLLGDSALYLCASSLDQGTRNYGYTFGSGTRLTVV.

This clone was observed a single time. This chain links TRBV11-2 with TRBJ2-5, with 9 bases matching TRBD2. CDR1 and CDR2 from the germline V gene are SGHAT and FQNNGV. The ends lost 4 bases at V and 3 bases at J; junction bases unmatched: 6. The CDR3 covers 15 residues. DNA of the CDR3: TGTGCCAGCAGCTCCGGACTAGCGCAAAAAGAGACCCAGTACTTC. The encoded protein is CASSSGLAQKETQYF.

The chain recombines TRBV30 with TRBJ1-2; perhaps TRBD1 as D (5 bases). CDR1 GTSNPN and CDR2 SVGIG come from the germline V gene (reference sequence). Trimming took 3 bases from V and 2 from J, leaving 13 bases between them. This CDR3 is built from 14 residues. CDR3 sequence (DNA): TGTGCCTGGAGGCTTGGGACTGCGAACTATGGCTACACCTTC. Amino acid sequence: CAWRLGTANYGYTF.

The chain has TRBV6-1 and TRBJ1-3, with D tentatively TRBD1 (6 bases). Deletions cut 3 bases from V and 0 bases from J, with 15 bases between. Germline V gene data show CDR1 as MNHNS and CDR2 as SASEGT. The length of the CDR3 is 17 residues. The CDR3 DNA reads TGTGCCAGCAGTGAGGTACAGGGCCGGAACTCTGGAAACACCATATATTTT. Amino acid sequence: CASSEVQGRNSGNTIYF.

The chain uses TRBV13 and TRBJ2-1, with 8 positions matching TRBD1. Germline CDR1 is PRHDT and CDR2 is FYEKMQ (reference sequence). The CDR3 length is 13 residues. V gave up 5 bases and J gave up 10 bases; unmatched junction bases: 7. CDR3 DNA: TGTGCCAGCAGCCTAGACAGGGGCCCAGAGCAGTTCTTC. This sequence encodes CASSLDRGPEQFF.

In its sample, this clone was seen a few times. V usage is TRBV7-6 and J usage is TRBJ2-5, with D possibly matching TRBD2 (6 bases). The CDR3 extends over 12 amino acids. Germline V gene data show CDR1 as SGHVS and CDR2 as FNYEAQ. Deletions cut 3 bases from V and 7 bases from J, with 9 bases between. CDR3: CASSFGGGTQYF. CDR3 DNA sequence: TGTGCCAGCAGCTTCGGGGGTGGGACCCAGTACTTC. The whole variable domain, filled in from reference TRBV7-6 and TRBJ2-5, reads GAGVSQSPRYKVTKRGQDVALRCDPISGHVSLYWYRQALGQGPEFLTYFNYEAQQDKSGLPNDRFSAERPEGSISTLTIQRTEQRDSAMYRCASSFGGGTQYFGPGTRLLVL.

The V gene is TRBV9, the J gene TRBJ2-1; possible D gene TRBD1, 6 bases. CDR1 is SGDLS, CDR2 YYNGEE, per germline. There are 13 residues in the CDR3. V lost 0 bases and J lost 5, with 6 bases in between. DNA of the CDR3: TGTGCCAGCAGCGTAGACAGGGACAATGAGCAGTTCTTC. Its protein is CASSVDRDNEQFF.

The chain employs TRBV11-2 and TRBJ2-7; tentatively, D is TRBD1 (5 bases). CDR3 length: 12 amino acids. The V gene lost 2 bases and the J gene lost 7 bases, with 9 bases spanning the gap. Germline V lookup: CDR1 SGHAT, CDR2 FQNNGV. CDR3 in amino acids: CASSLIRVEQYF. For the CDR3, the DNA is TGTGCCAGCAGCTTAATCAGGGTGGAGCAGTACTTC.

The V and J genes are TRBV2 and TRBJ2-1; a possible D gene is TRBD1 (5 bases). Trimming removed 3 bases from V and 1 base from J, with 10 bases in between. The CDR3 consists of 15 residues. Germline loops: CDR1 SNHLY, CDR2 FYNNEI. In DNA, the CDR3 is TGTGCCAGCAGTGAGGGGCTGTCTTCCTACAATGAGCAGTTCTTC. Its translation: CASSEGLSSYNEQFF.